This entry describes one TCR beta chain. The specificity of this receptor is unknown. Base qualities are not at hand, and no much larger clone is one base apart. Relative to germline, V is 3 bases shorter and J is 8 bases shorter, with 13 bases between their ends. Based on the germline V gene (reference sequence), the CDR1 and CDR2 sequences are SEHNR and FQNEAQ. The CDR3 holds 13 amino acids from the cysteine to the phenylalanine. The sequence is cut down to CDR3 DNA, 39 bases in frame from base 1. The sample's time point label, decoded: cells obtained before transplantation from donor or recipient. CD3+CD4+ and CD3+CD8+ populations were FACS-sorted from unstimulated pre-transplant donor and recipient cells taken from spleen or lymph nodes. This sample is drawn from a study of graft-versus-host responses after intestinal transplantation listed by TCRdb under 2021. For context, the study as a whole: The transplants that recipients got were multivisceral, liver-intestinal, or isolated intestinal. A peak of at least 4% donor T cells among recipient peripheral blood mononuclear cells was the definition used for donor T cell macrochimerism. After intestinal transplantation, graft-versus-host and host-versus-graft alloreactive T cell clones were followed in the graft, circulation and bone marrow using bulk TCR-beta CDR3 sequencing. To identify alloreactive clones, pre-transplant mixed lymphocyte reaction products were sequenced and then compared with unstimulated pre-transplant donor and recipient T cells. Every recipient was given anti-thymocyte globulin induction, then maintenance tacrolimus and steroids for approximately 3 years. Instead of going to the commercial service, samples from a few later patients were sequenced in-house on an Illumina MiSeq and processed with MiXCR. A cohort of more than 20 intestinal transplant recipients, including one retransplant, was enrolled, and 3 patients lacking pretransplant specimens were excluded. The paper's findings and limits, for the study overall: The relatively low number and heterogeneity of intestinal transplant patients limited the conclusions. GvH clones were detected in recipient bone marrow, and some of these GvH clones were observed earlier in ileal mucosa or blood, consistent with an intestinal mucosal origin. Early after transplant, peak levels of circulating GvH clones were associated with declines in HvG clones. In patients with donor T cell macrochimerism, the allografts had high GvH to HvG T cell clonal ratios.

Preparation of the library involved the immunoSEQ multiplex PCR assay. For most patients, genomic DNA was isolated with the Qiagen DNeasy Blood and Tissue Kit and shipped frozen to Adaptive Biotechnologies for TCR sequencing. For most patients, high-throughput TCR-beta CDR3 sequencing of genomic DNA was performed by Adaptive Biotechnologies. The source study handled its data this way. Adaptive's ImmunoSEQ software was the source of the TCR sequencing data for 15 to 20 patients, while three other patients were processed with MiXCR and VDJtools. CD4 versus CD8 sorting errors were corrected by removing sequences found in both subsets at a frequency ratio below 5:1. CDR3 nucleotide sequences shared between donor and recipient were removed because the origin of such sequences could not be assigned. To be classed as alloreactive, a clone needed at least 2-fold expansion over unstimulated cells and a minimum CFSE-low frequency of 0.002% (template counts) or 0.001% (read counts). Mappable clones were those detected in sequenced pre-transplant spleen, lymph node, or MLR CFSE-low populations of the donor or recipient. Cumulative frequency of alloreactive clones was calculated as a percentage of all sequences weighted by copy number. TCRdb provides this immuneACCESS table in a form limited to in-frame rearrangements. Some clones are lacking; in checked studies, under half of them reflect an unresolved V gene, and why the rest are absent is not known. From that table come the V and J calls and clone size; the DNA was used to work out D and trimming. This sample has about 85,000 clones in its table, and approximately 90% of those were observed once. The ten most abundant clones make up 7.6% of the sample.

The sequences come from unstimulated CD8+ T cells sorted from spleen or lymph node cells, collected before transplant. The rearrangement combines TRBV7-9 with TRBJ1-2; no D gene call is confident. This receptor was taken from a human donor who was the organ donor for an intestinal transplant. The sequenced DNA: TGTGCCAGCAGCTTGGGCCCTCGGAGGGGCTACACCTTC. It specifies CASSLGPRRGYTF.